The clone carrying this T cell receptor (beta chain) was recorded only once. The target antigen is unknown. The data were produced by immunoSEQ multiplex PCR, yet TCRdb's version contains in-frame clones alone and is incomplete. There are 440,000 or so clones in the sample; roughly 91% occur only once, and roughly 4% lies in the top ten. These data are taken from a study of Ad26.COV2.S vaccination and SARS-CoV-2 variants. About the research overall: Participants got Ad26.COV2.S intramuscularly, once or twice 56 days apart.

Germline-derived CDR1 and CDR2 are LGHDT and YNNKEL (reference sequence). V was pared by 4 bases and J by 4 bases, with 7 bases between. The CDR3 runs 12 residues. Notes on the study in general: Vaccinees reportedly had broad spike-specific CD8+ and CD4+ T cell responses. Spike-specific TCR breadth in vaccine recipients exceeded that seen in placebo recipients. TCR breadth and depth analyses may have underestimated total T cell responses.

The treatment: roughly 20 received Ad26.COV2.S at low or high dose, single or two shots; 5 received placebo; per-sample allocation not given. Specimens were obtained on day 63 following the first vaccine or placebo injection. The TCR originated in a person between 18 and 59 years old who received the Ad26.COV2.S COVID-19 vaccine or a placebo. The V and J genes are TRBV3-1 (or the pseudogene TRBV3-2) and TRBJ2-5, with D unresolved. Source: peripheral blood, taken in a trial of Ad26.COV2.S vaccine versus placebo. CDR3 loop: CASSPSGETQYF. The CDR3 DNA reads TGTGCCAGCAGCCCCTCCGGAGAGACCCAGTACTTC.